This TCR beta chain was recorded in a study of cytotoxic CD8 clonotypes in ibrutinib-treated CLL (TCRdb year 2021). The study in broad terms: The cohort had ten to twelve relapsed/refractory and roughly 15 treatment-naive patients; approximately 17 were IGHV unmutated. Cryopreserved peripheral blood mononuclear cells were collected at three points: before therapy, at response, and at either sustained remission or disease progression. On average, each sample yielded roughly 260,000 productive templates and roughly 95,000 productive rearrangements. Partial responses were observed in approximately 24 patients and complete responses in 2; after a median follow-up of roughly 62 months, remission was maintained in around 14 patients and progression was observed in approximately 12. Samples at response were collected after a median of about 11 months of treatment, with a range of 6 to 36 months. Every remission and progressive disease sample was obtained while ibrutinib was still being received by the patients. Longitudinal samples were available for about 30% of the 86 trial participants. The paper as a whole reports these results and caveats: Public clonotypes were rare and either shrank or stayed stable during treatment, and the rise in clonality at ibrutinib response reflected expansion of private clonotypes. Baseline clonality was found to be higher than that of age-matched healthy donors and was strongly correlated with circulating CD8+ T-cell counts. Lymph node repertoires were not examined, and the timing of sampling was not matched between patients in sustained remission and those whose disease progressed. An increase in clonality was observed at ibrutinib response, with clonality remaining stable during sustained remission and falling back toward baseline at progression.

Based on the germline V gene, the CDR1 and CDR2 sequences are SGHTA and FQGNSA. CDR3 length: 17 amino acids, cysteine to phenylalanine. CDR3 DNA only is kept here, 51 bases in frame from base 1. V loses 4 bases at its end and J loses 0 bases; junction bases beyond the gene matches: 5. In the case of this clone: Its antigen is currently not known. The input lacks base qualities; no much larger clone sits a single base away.

Read against the paper, the sample's time point label means: progressive disease on ibrutinib. For TCR beta library preparation, approximately 2 micrograms of genomic DNA were isolated from cryopreserved PBMCs. High-throughput TCR beta sequencing was performed on longitudinal blood samples from CLL patients receiving ibrutinib monotherapy. Patients were enrolled in a phase 2 open-label single-center ibrutinib monotherapy trial. Each clonotype received, on average, 10x coverage in deep resolution sequencing performed on a MiSeq, where the target depth lay between 1 in 1 million and 1 in 200,000 T cells. TCR beta libraries were generated with the immunoSEQ hsTCRB Kit. The authors processed their data as follows. Data were analyzed with ImmunoSEQ Data Assistant and ImmunoSEQ Analyzer, with V, D and J genes assigned per IMGT definitions. Clonality was computed as one minus normalized Shannon entropy of productive rearrangement frequencies, ranging from 0 to 1. Public clonotype analysis was restricted to overrepresented clonotypes comprising at least 0.05% of each patient's repertoire. About 13 age-matched healthy donor repertoires from immuneACCESS were used as controls for clonality. TCRdb retrieved this table from immuneACCESS and kept in-frame rearrangements only. Not all clones are present; in checked studies, unresolved V genes account for under half, and no reason is known for the remainder. D and trimming come from the DNA, and the V and J calls and clone size come from that table. The sample includes 270,000 or so clones, with roughly four fifths observed a single time. The top ten clonotypes cover about 6% of the sample.

The chain links TRBV7-2 with TRBJ2-1; 11 central bases correspond to TRBD2. The input for sequencing was PBMCs, taken at disease progression, from a patient treated with ibrutinib. The clonotype comes from a human donor with chronic lymphocytic leukemia. The DNA sequence is TGTGCCAGCAGCTCCAGACTAGCGGGGAGCTCCTACAATGAGCAGTTCTTC. Its translation reads: CASSSRLAGSSYNEQFF.